These T cell receptor beta chains were read from a single sample in a study of CD4+ T cells in melanoma. Repertoires were generated with immunoSEQ multiplex PCR, while TCRdb's copy carries only in-frame clones and drops some. The sample consists of about 18,000 clones, about four fifths of them appearing once. Specimen: cells from a culture (not recorded whether cultured in vitro). Receptors were obtained from a human donor with melanoma. Both conserved end residues are part of each CDR3. D genes are given only for firm matches. The listing skips clone size in some rows; elsewhere it reads once, few, many or a size class.

TRBV5-1	once	.	TRBJ1-2	TGCGCCAGCAGCTTACAGGGATTTGTTGACTATGGCTACACCTTC	CASSLQGFVDYGYTF
TRBV6-1	.	.	TRBJ1-3	TGTGCCAGCAGTTCCACTGGAAACACCATATATTTT	CASSSTGNTIYF
TRBV10-3	.	.	TRBJ2-1	TGTGCCATCAGTGAGTCTATAGGGACACCGACTGACTCCAATGAGCAGTTCTTC	CAISESIGTPTDSNEQFF
TRBV19	few	.	TRBJ2-7	TGTGCCAGTAGTATAAGTTCCGTGGAGTACTACGAGCAGTACTTC	CASSISSVEYYEQYF
TRBV7-6	.	TRBD1	TRBJ2-6	TGTGCCAGCAGCCGTACGGGGACAGCGGCCTCTGGGGCCAACGTCCTGACTTTC	CASSRTGTAASGANVLTF
TRBV5-1	once	.	TRBJ2-2	TGCGCCAGCAGCCCCGACGGCAACACCGGGGAGCTGTTTTTT	CASSPDGNTGELFF
TRBV4-1	.	.	TRBJ2-5	TGCGCCAGCAGCGGGGACGTCGAAGAGACCCAGTACTTC	CASSGDVEETQYF
TRBV14	.	TRBD1	TRBJ1-6	TGTGCCAGCAGCCCGACAGGGGTTTATAATTCACCCCTCCACTTT	CASSPTGVYNSPLHF
TRBV13	.	.	TRBJ1-1	TGTGCCAGCAGCTTATTCGACAGTTGGAACACTGAAGCTTTCTTT	CASSLFDSWNTEAFF
TRBV4-1	.	TRBD2	TRBJ2-1	TGCGCCAGCAGCCAAGATGCGGCGGGGGGGGGATCCTACAATGAGCAGTTCTTC	CASSQDAAGGGSYNEQFF
TRBV19	.	TRBD1	TRBJ1-5	TGTGCCAGTAGTACCATGGGACAGGGTCCCCATCAGCCCCAGCATTTT	CASSTMGQGPHQPQHF
TRBV5-1	.	TRBD2	TRBJ2-1	TGCGCCAGACGACTAGCGGGGGCTACCTACAATGAGCAGTTCTTC	CARRLAGATYNEQFF